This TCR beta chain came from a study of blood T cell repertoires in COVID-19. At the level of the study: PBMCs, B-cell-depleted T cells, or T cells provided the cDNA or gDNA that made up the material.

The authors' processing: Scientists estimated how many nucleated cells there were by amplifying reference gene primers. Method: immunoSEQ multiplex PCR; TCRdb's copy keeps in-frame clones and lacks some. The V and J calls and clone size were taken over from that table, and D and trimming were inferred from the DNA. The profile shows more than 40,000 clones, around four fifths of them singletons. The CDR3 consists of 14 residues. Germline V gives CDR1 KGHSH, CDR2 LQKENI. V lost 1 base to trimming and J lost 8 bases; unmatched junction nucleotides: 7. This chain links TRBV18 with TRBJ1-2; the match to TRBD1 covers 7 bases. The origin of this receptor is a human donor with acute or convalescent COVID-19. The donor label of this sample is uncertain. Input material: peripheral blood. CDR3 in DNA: TGTGCCAGCTCACCACACAGGGGACCGGAGGGCTACACCTTC. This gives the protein CASSPHRGPEGYTF.